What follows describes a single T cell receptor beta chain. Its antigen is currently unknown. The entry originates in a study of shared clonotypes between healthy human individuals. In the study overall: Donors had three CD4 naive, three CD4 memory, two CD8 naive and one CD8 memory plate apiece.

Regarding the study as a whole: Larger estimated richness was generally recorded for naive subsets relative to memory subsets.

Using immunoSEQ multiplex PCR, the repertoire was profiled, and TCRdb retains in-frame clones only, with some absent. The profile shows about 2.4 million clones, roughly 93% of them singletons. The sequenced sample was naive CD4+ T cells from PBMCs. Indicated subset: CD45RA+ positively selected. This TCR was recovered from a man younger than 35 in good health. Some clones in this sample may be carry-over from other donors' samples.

CDR3 sequence reads: CASSLGQGAHNQPQHF. CDR3 DNA sequence: TGCGCCAGCAGCTTGGGTCAGGGGGCTCACAATCAGCCCCAGCATTTT. The V gene is TRBV5-1, the J gene TRBJ1-5, with 8 bases matching TRBD1. Trimming at V came to 0 bases and at J to 3 bases, leaving 5 bases not matched to a gene. Germline CDR1 is SGHRS and CDR2 is YFSETQ. There are 16 residues in the CDR3.